This T cell receptor (beta chain) was documented in a study of blood T cells in healthy people across ages. Study-wide results and limits: A roughly linear fall in TCR beta diversity per million T cells was seen with increasing age. Unsorted PBMC input precluded a conclusive naive versus antigen-experienced comparison.

Collection of around 10 milliliters of peripheral blood was performed for each donor. For the second PCR, which ran for 7 to 11 cycles, a sample-barcoded 5' primer and a J-beta primer mix were used. Sequencing recovered at least 3 million CDR3-containing paired-end reads from each sample. TCRdb itself ran the 5' RACE reads through MiXCR, one entry per CDR3 protein. The repertoire holds around 1,700,000 distinct CDR3 sequences, with about 28% as singletons. Note on this clonotype: Its antigen is undetermined.

The CDR3 has 14 amino acids. The germline V gene encodes CDR1 SGHRS and CDR2 YFSETQ. Trimming shortened V by 4 bases and J by 6 bases, and 13 bases separated the two germline ends. The sample taken for sequencing was blood. This sequence joins TRBV5-1 and TRBJ2-2; D assignment may be TRBD1 or TRBD2 (6 bases each). This receptor was taken from a woman in her 30s in good health. The CDR3 DNA reads as TGCGCCAGCAGCCCCGTCGGGGGCTCCGGGGAGCTGTTTTTT. Encoded protein: CASSPVGGSGELFF.